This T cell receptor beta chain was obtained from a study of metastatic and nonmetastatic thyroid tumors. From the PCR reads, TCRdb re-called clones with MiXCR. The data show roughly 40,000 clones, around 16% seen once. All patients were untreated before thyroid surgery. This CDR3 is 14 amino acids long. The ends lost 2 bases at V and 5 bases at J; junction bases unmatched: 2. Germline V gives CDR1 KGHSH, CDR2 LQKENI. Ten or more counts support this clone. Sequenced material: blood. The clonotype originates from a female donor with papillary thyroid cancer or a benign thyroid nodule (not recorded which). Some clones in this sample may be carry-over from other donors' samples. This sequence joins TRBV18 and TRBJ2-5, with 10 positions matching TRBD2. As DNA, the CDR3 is TGTGCCAGCTCACCAGAGGGACTAGCGGAGACCCAGTACTTC. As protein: CASSPEGLAETQYF. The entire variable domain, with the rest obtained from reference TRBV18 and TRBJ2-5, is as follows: NAGVMQNPRHLVRRRGQEARLRCSPMKGHSHVYWYRQLPEEGLKFMVYLQKENIIDESGMPKERFSAEFPKEGPSILRIQQVVRGDSAAYFCASSPEGLAETQYFGPGTRLLVL.